A selection of T cell receptor beta chains follows, all from one sample in a study of cytomegalovirus exposure and HLA in healthy donors. TCRdb's copy holds only in-frame clones and misses some; the assay was immunoSEQ multiplex PCR. This sample carries about 100,000 clones, over 70% of them seen once, and the ten largest clones take around 9.3%. The material sequenced was PBMCs. These receptors came from a man aged 50-60 years in good health and CMV-seronegative. Both conserved end residues are part of each CDR3. The order of the fields is D gene, clone size, V gene, J gene, CDR3 DNA, CDR3 protein. A D gene is named only where the DNA matches it firmly. The listing skips clone size in some rows; elsewhere it reads once, few, many or a size class.

d_call: TRBD1
clone_size: -
v_call: TRBV6-5
j_call: TRBJ1-5
cdr3_nt: TGTGCCAGCAGTCGGGGACAGGGAGCTCAGCCCCAGCATTTT
cdr3_aa: CASSRGQGAQPQHF

d_call: TRBD1
clone_size: once
v_call: TRBV27
j_call: TRBJ1-2
cdr3_nt: TGTGCCAGCAGTTCATTGGACAGGGTACATGGCTACACCTTC
cdr3_aa: CASSSLDRVHGYTF

d_call: -
clone_size: -
v_call: TRBV7-8
j_call: TRBJ1-3
cdr3_nt: TGTGCCAGCAGCACCTTACAGTTCTCTGGAAACACCATATATTTT
cdr3_aa: CASSTLQFSGNTIYF

d_call: -
clone_size: -
v_call: TRBV6-5
j_call: TRBJ1-2
cdr3_nt: TGTGCCAGCAGTGAGGTTAGCCCGCTTGGCTACACCTTC
cdr3_aa: CASSEVSPLGYTF

d_call: -
clone_size: few
v_call: TRBV4-1
j_call: TRBJ1-4
cdr3_nt: TGCGCCAGCAGCCAAGATTACCAGGGTGAAAAACTGTTTTTT
cdr3_aa: CASSQDYQGEKLFF

d_call: TRBD2
clone_size: -
v_call: TRBV7-9
j_call: TRBJ2-7
cdr3_nt: TGTGCCAGCAGCTTAGTAGCGGGAGGGCCAGGCGAGCAGTACTTC
cdr3_aa: CASSLVAGGPGEQYF

d_call: -
clone_size: -
v_call: TRBV2
j_call: TRBJ1-1
cdr3_nt: TGTGCCAGCACCTGGGCCAGAGACCTCACTGAAGCTTTCTTT
cdr3_aa: CASTWARDLTEAFF

d_call: TRBD2
clone_size: -
v_call: TRBV6-1
j_call: TRBJ2-1
cdr3_nt: TGTGCCAGCAGTGGGACTAGTTCCTACAATGAGCAGTTCTTC
cdr3_aa: CASSGTSSYNEQFF

d_call: -
clone_size: -
v_call: TRBV11-2
j_call: TRBJ1-4
cdr3_nt: TGTGCCAGCAGCTTATCCTACGGGAGTGAAAAACTGTTTTTT
cdr3_aa: CASSLSYGSEKLFF

d_call: -
clone_size: -
v_call: TRBV7-8
j_call: TRBJ1-1
cdr3_nt: TGTGCCACCCAGCGTTCAAGAGCTTCGGGAATGAACACTGAAGCTTTCTTT
cdr3_aa: CATQRSRASGMNTEAFF

d_call: -
clone_size: -
v_call: TRBV6-1
j_call: TRBJ1-1
cdr3_nt: TGTGCCAGCAGTGCCCGGTTTGACACTGAAGCTTTCTTT
cdr3_aa: CASSARFDTEAFF

d_call: TRBD1
clone_size: -
v_call: TRBV11-2
j_call: TRBJ2-1
cdr3_nt: TGTGCCAGCAGCCCTGGACAGGGAGGCAATGAGCAGTTCTTC
cdr3_aa: CASSPGQGGNEQFF

d_call: TRBD1
clone_size: -
v_call: TRBV15
j_call: TRBJ2-7
cdr3_nt: TGTGCCACCAGCTCATCGCCGGGACAGGGTTACGAGCAGTACTTC
cdr3_aa: CATSSSPGQGYEQYF

d_call: TRBD2
clone_size: once
v_call: TRBV19
j_call: TRBJ2-1
cdr3_nt: TGTGCCAGTAGTCCCCGACTAGCGGGGGGGAAGCAGTTCTTC
cdr3_aa: CASSPRLAGGKQFF

d_call: -
clone_size: -
v_call: TRBV15
j_call: TRBJ1-1
cdr3_nt: TGTGCCACCAGCTCCAAGGGGTGGGGCATAGCGAACACTGAAGCTTTCTTT
cdr3_aa: CATSSKGWGIANTEAFF

d_call: TRBD2
clone_size: -
v_call: TRBV6-5
j_call: TRBJ2-5
cdr3_nt: TGTGCCAGCAGTTATCGGCGGGGGGCGGAGACCCAGTACTTC
cdr3_aa: CASSYRRGAETQYF